These 10 T cell receptor beta chains were all obtained from the same sample, sequenced in a study of resident and recirculating memory T cells in vitiligo. Sequenced by immunoSEQ multiplex PCR; TCRdb stores in-frame clones only, minus some. The data show more than 70,000 clones, with around 90% seen just once and 5% held by the top ten. The sample taken for sequencing was blood. These receptor sequences come from a male donor with vitiligo.

The rearrangement uses TRBV30 and TRBJ2-7; D is uncertain. CDR1 and CDR2 (germline): GTSNPN, SVGIG (reference sequence). Deletions cut 2 bases from V and 0 bases from J, with 5 bases between. The CDR3 loop spans 12 amino acids. Here the CDR3 reads CAWSPFSYEQYF. The CDR3 DNA is TGTGCCTGGAGTCCCTTCTCCTACGAGCAGTACTTC. Filled out from reference TRBV30 and TRBJ2-7, the complete variable domain reads SQTIHQWPATLVQPVGSPLSLECTVEGTSNPNLYWYRQAAGRGLQLLFYSVGIGQISSEVPQNLSASRPQDRQFILSSKKLLLSDSGFYLCAWSPFSYEQYFGPGTRLTVT.

The CDR3 sequence: CASSLAQMNTEAFF. In DNA form, the CDR3 reads TGTGCCAGCAGCTTAGCACAGATGAACACTGAAGCTTTCTTT. This chain uses TRBV13 with TRBJ1-1; D not certain. The CDR3 contains 14 residues. Germline CDR1 and CDR2: PRHDT and FYEKMQ (reference sequence). V lost 1 base to trimming and J lost 0 bases, with 6 bases between them.

The chain joins TRBV15 to TRBJ2-5; TRBD2 matches 9 bases. This CDR3 comprises 17 residues. Germline-derived CDR1 and CDR2 are LNHNV and YYDKDF (reference sequence). The V gene end was trimmed by 3 bases and the J gene end by 1 base; junction bases not matched to a gene: 9. The CDR3 loop reads CATSSREGTSLQETQYF. The CDR3 DNA follows: TGTGCCACCAGCAGTCGGGAAGGGACTAGCCTCCAAGAGACCCAGTACTTC.

V gene TRBV5-1 combines with J gene TRBJ2-7; D might be TRBD2 (6 bases). V gave up 5 bases and J gave up 0 bases, with 9 bases separating them. Germline values: CDR1 SGHRS, CDR2 YFSETQ. The CDR3 spans 13 residues. CDR3 region: CASRDGSSYEQYF. Here the CDR3 DNA reads TGCGCCAGCAGAGACGGGAGCTCCTACGAGCAGTACTTC.

This rearrangement joins TRBV11-2 to TRBJ1-1; possible D gene TRBD1, 6 bases. Germline CDR1 reads SGHAT; CDR2 reads FQNNGV. The CDR3 is 13 amino acids. Trimming removed 5 bases at V and 3 bases at J, with 10 bases between. The CDR3, as DNA: TGTGCCAGCAGCCCGGACAGATACACTGAAGCTTTCTTT. As protein: CASSPDRYTEAFF. The variable domain in full, completed from reference TRBV11-2 and TRBJ1-1, reads EAGVAQSPRYKIIEKRQSVAFWCNPISGHATLYWYQQILGQGPKLLIQFQNNGVVDDSQLPKDRFSAERLKGVDSTLKIQPAKLEDSAVYLCASSPDRYTEAFFGQGTRLTVV.

This sequence joins TRBV11-3 and TRBJ1-4; TRBD1 matches 9 bases. The germline gives CDR1 SGHNT, CDR2 YENEEA. The V gene end was trimmed by 5 bases and the J gene end by 6 bases; junction bases not matched to a gene: 7. This CDR3 spans 15 amino acids. CDR3 loop: CASSRETGGHEKLFF. CDR3 in DNA: TGTGCCAGCAGCCGCGAGACAGGGGGGCATGAAAAACTGTTTTTT.

This chain joins TRBV7-9 and TRBJ2-6; TRBD1 might be the D (6 bases). From germline, CDR1 is SEHNR and CDR2 FQNEAQ (reference sequence). This CDR3 region has 19 residues. The germline V and J ends were trimmed by 5 bases and 1 base, with 21 bases remaining between them. The CDR3, as DNA: TGTGCCAGCAGCCCCCGAGGTGGGACACCACTTTCTGGGGCCAACGTCCTGACTTTC. It encodes CASSPRGGTPLSGANVLTF.

The chain carries TRBV15 and TRBJ1-3; D not certain. Germline CDR1 and CDR2: LNHNV and YYDKDF (reference sequence). This CDR3 is built from 14 residues. Trimming left V 1 base short and J 3 bases short, with 7 bases between. The CDR3 spells CATSRVAVGNTIYF. The CDR3 nucleotides read TGTGCCACCAGCAGAGTGGCAGTTGGAAACACCATATATTTT. Looking up the rest from reference TRBV15 and TRBJ1-3 gives the full variable domain: DAMVIQNPRYQVTQFGKPVTLSCSQTLNHNVMYWYQQKSSQAPKLLFHYYDKDFNNEADTPDNFQSRRPNTSFCFLDIRSPGLGDTAMYLCATSRVAVGNTIYFGEGSWLTVV.

The chain has TRBV25-1 and TRBJ2-5, with 9 positions matching TRBD1. The J call may be wrong; the DNA end is better matched by TRBJ2-7. Germline assignment: CDR1 MGHDK and CDR2 SYGVNS. CDR3 length equals 14 residues. The CDR3 DNA is TGTGCCAGCAGTGCCGGGACAGGGCCCTACGAGCAGTACTTC. Translating it yields CASSAGTGPYEQYF.

The sample holds one count of this clone. DNA of the CDR3: TGTGCCAGCAGTTCCCGGGTCACCGGGGAGCTGTTTTTT. Amino acids: CASSSRVTGELFF. The chain recombines TRBV28 with TRBJ2-2; D gene unclear. Deletions cut 4 bases from V and 4 bases from J, with 7 bases between. The CDR3 has 13 amino acids. Germline V gene data show CDR1 as MDHEN and CDR2 as SYDVKM.